The entry that follows covers one T cell receptor (beta chain) sequence. Its specificity is not known. TCR beta CDR3 regions were amplified from RNA transcripts. TCR CDR3 regions were first amplified by RT-PCR with HTBI primers. TCRdb re-called the multiplex PCR reads through MiXCR, storing one row per CDR3 protein. The sample has about 480,000 distinct CDR3 sequences; less than 25% are singletons. There are 12 residues in the CDR3. V was pared by 5 bases and J by 7 bases, with 12 bases between. This entry belongs to a study of T cells in Graves' hyperthyroidism and ophthalmopathy. General study results and limits: Most thyroid clonotypes that were expanded above 0.001 also turned up in blood.

The sequence was collected from a woman aged 30 to 39 with Graves' ophthalmopathy. The chain carries TRBV12-3 or TRBV12-4 and TRBJ2-7, with D unclear. The sequenced material came from blood. Here the CDR3 reads CASSPGFGEQYF. CDR3 bases: TGTGCCAGCAGTCCCGGGTTCGGGGAGCAGTACTTC.